This TCR beta chain was retrieved from a study of T-cell memory formation after mild COVID-19. TCRdb re-analysed the 5' RACE reads in MiXCR, keeping a single row per CDR3 protein. This sample carries 400,000 to 500,000 distinct CDR3 sequences, 15% to 20% of them seen once, and the ten largest clones take 20% to 25%. The CDR3 extends over 15 amino acids. The V end was cut by 7 bases, the J end by 7 bases, with 23 bases between. The germline gives CDR1 SQVTM, CDR2 ANQGSEA. The clonotype was recovered from a man between 18 and 29 years old who had mild COVID-19 (a few samples of this study predate the infection). Cell type and time point are not known. V gene TRBV29-1 combines with J gene TRBJ2-1, with TRBD2 as a possible D gene (7 bases). The sequenced material came from PBMCs or a T cell subset sorted from them (not recorded which). The CDR3 DNA reads as TGCAGCGCCTATGGGGGGGCTCTCCTCAGGAATGAGCAGTTCTTC. Translated: CSAYGGALLRNEQFF.